Below, 8 T cell receptor beta chains from the same sample are listed, as sequenced in a study of blood T cells in healthy people across ages. The use of a sample-barcoded 5' primer and a J-beta primer mix characterized a second PCR of roughly 6 to 11 cycles. TCRdb re-derived calls from the 5' RACE reads in MiXCR, one entry per CDR3 protein. The data contain some 760,000 distinct CDR3 sequences, roughly 25% of them singletons. These data were likewise used in another study, on T cells of mothers and their children.

Sequencing was carried out using blood. Receptor source: a boy younger than 18 in good health.

Concerning this clonotype: One junction end disagrees with the germline gene, perhaps due to a read error. V is TRBV18 and J is TRBJ2-2; 7 bases align to TRBD1. CDR3 length equals 16 residues. Germline assignment: CDR1 KGHSH and CDR2 LQKENI. The CDR3 sequence is CSSSPTGQMNTGELFF. The CDR3 nucleotides read TGTTCCAGCTCGCCTACGGGACAGATGAACACCGGGGAGCTGTTTTTT.

V usage is TRBV11-2 and J usage is TRBJ1-1, with 7 bases aligning to TRBD1. Germline V gene lookup returns CDR1 SGHAT and CDR2 FQNNGV. The length of the CDR3 is 15 residues. The V and J ends lost 10 bases and 4 bases, in that order; junction bases with no gene match: 15. The CDR3 DNA reads TGTGCCACCGCTTGGGAGGGGGCGCGGGTCACTGAAGCTTTCTTT. Protein sequence: CATAWEGARVTEAFF.

The V and J genes are TRBV7-2 and TRBJ1-2, with D possibly TRBD1 on 6 matching bases. V lost 5 bases, J lost 8 bases, and 9 bases lay in between. The CDR3 is 11 amino acids. Germline V gene lookup returns CDR1 SGHTA and CDR2 FQGNSA. CDR3 sequence (DNA): TGTGCCAGCAGCGGGGGCGTGGGCTACACCTTC. It is translated as CASSGGVGYTF.

As for this clonotype: The conserved phenylalanine or tryptophan is not found at the CDR3 terminus, so this likely reflects a read error. V usage is TRBV4-3 and J usage is TRBJ2-5; TRBD1 is a possible D gene (6 bases). The tail of the sequence fits TRBJ2-1 better, so the J call may be wrong. CDR1 is LGHNA and CDR2 is YSLEER in the germline V gene. The CDR3 runs to 16 residues. The CDR3 coding sequence is TGCGCCAGCAGCCCAGGAACAGGGAATCGATACAATGAGCAGTTCGTC. Translating gives CASSPGTGNRYNEQFV.

The chain couples TRBV18 to TRBJ2-1; the D is unclear. Between the trimmed V and J ends, which lost 6 bases and 1 base, there was a span of 19 bases. The CDR3 length is 17 residues. In germline, CDR1 is KGHSH, CDR2 LQKENI. The CDR3 sequence is CASSHREGKLSYNEQFF. CDR3 DNA: TGTGCCAGCTCGCACCGTGAAGGGAAACTATCCTACAATGAGCAGTTCTTC.

This clonotype was counted only a few times. CDR3 amino acids: CASSPRGGVSVYNEQFF. CDR3 coding DNA: TGTGCCAGCAGCCCCCGCGGGGGGGTAAGTGTGTACAATGAGCAGTTCTTC. The rearrangement uses TRBV7-9 and TRBJ2-1; 9 bases are shared with TRBD2. Germline-derived CDR1 and CDR2 are SEHNR and FQNEAQ (reference sequence). The CDR3 runs 17 residues. V lost 5 bases and J lost 4; bases outside the gene matches: 12.

This clonotype was seen a few times. V is TRBV28 and J is TRBJ1-1; 9 bases fit TRBD1. CDR1 is MDHEN, CDR2 SYDVKM, per germline. The CDR3 runs to 15 residues. V trimming: 2 bases; J trimming: 4 bases; junction bases outside the gene matches: 5. CDR3 amino acids: CASSLNRGQSTEAFF. The CDR3 region has the DNA TGTGCCAGCAGTTTAAACAGGGGGCAGAGCACTGAAGCTTTCTTT.

This clonotype was detected a few times. The chain combines TRBV4-1 with TRBJ1-5, with D perhaps matching TRBD1 (5 bases). CDR3 length equals 15 residues. The V gene's germline CDR1 is MGHRA and CDR2 YSYEKL. V was pared by 8 bases and J by 3 bases, with 17 bases between. CDR3 protein: CASGRSAGLNQPQHF. Written as DNA, the CDR3 is TGCGCCAGCGGCAGGTCGGCAGGGCTCAATCAGCCCCAGCATTTT.